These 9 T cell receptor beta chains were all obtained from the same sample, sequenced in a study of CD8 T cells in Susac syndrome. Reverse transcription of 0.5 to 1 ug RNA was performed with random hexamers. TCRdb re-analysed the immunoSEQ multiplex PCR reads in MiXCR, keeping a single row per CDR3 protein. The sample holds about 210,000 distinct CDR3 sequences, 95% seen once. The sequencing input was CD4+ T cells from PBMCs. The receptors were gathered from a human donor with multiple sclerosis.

The CDR3 DNA is TGTGCCTGGAGTCCCCGGACTAGCGGGAGTTCCTACGAGCAGTACTTC. It encodes CAWSPRTSGSSYEQYF. J is TRBJ2-7 and V is TRBV30; 13 bases agree with TRBD2. The germline V gene has CDR1 GTSNPN and CDR2 SVGIG (reference sequence). After removal of 2 bases from V and 1 base from J, the junction contained 5 bases not matched to a gene. This CDR3 has 16 residues.

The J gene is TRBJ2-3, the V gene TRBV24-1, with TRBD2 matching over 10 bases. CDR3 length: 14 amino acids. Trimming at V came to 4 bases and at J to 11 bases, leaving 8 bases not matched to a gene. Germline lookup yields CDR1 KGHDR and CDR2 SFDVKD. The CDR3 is CATSDRTSGPRQYF. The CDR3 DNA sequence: TGTGCCACCAGTGACCGGACTAGCGGTCCAAGGCAGTATTTT.

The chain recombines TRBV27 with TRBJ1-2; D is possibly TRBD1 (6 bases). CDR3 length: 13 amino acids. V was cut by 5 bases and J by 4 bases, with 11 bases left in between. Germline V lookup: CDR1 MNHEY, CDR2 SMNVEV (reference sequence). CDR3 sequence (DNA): TGTGCCAGCAGTCAGGACAGATTCTATGGCTACACCTTC. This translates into CASSQDRFYGYTF.

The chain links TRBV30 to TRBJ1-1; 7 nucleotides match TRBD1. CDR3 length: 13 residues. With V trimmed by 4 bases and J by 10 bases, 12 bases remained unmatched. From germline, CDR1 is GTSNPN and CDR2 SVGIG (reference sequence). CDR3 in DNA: TGTGCCTGGAACGGGGACAGCCATTCGGTAGCTTTCTTT. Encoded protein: CAWNGDSHSVAFF.

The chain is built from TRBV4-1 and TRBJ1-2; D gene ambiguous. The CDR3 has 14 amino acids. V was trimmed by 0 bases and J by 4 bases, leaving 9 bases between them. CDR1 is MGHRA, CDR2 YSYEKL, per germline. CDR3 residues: CASSQDNSLYGYTF. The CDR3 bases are TGCGCCAGCAGCCAAGATAACAGCCTCTATGGCTACACCTTC.

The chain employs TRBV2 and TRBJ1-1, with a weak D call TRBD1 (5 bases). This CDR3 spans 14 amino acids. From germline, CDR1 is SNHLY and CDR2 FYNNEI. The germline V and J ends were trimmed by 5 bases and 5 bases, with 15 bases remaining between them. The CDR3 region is CASSLGGVGTEAFF. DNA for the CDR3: TGTGCCAGCAGTCTTGGGGGGGTCGGGACTGAAGCTTTCTTT. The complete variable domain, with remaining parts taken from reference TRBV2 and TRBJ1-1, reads EPEVTQTPSHQVTQMGQEVILRCVPISNHLYFYWYRQILGQKVEFLVSFYNNEISEKSEIFDDQFSVERPDGSNFTLKIRSTKLEDSAMYFCASSLGGVGTEAFFGQGTRLTVV.

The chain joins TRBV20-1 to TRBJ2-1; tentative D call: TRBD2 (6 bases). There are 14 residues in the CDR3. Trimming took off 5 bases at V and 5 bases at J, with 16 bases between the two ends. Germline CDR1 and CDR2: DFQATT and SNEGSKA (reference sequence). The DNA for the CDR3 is TGCAGTGCTCCCCCGGTCGGGAGTAACAATGAGCAGTTCTTC. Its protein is CSAPPVGSNNEQFF.

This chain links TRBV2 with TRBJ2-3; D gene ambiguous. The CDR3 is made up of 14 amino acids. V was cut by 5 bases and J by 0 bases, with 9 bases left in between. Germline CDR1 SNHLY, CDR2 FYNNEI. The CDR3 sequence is CASSKVHSTDTQYF. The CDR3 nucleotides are TGTGCCAGCAGTAAAGTCCATAGCACAGATACGCAGTATTTT.

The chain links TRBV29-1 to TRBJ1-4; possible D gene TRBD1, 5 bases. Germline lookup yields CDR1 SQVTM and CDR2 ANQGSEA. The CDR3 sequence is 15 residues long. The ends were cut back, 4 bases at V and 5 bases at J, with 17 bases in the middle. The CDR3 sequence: CSVGDTGLGNEKLFF. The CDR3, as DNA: TGCAGCGTTGGAGACACAGGTTTAGGAAATGAAAAACTGTTTTTT.